Below, 32 T cell receptor beta chains from the same sample are listed, as sequenced in a study of blood T cell repertoires in COVID-19. Method: immunoSEQ multiplex PCR; TCRdb's copy keeps in-frame clones and lacks some. The table records about 440,000 clones, about 91% of them present only once. The source material was peripheral blood. The receptors were gathered from a woman aged 50 to 60 with COVID-19, enrolled during active disease.

This chain joins TRBV5-1 and TRBJ2-5; D is ambiguous. Germline V gene sequence: CDR1 SGHRS, CDR2 YFSETQ. The V and J ends lost 4 bases and 0 bases respectively, with 4 bases between them. CDR3 size: 12 residues. The CDR3 reads CASSLYQETQYF. The CDR3 DNA reads TGCGCCAGCAGCCTGTACCAAGAGACCCAGTACTTC. Full variable domain (missing parts from reference TRBV5-1 and TRBJ2-5): KAGVTQTPRYLIKTRGQQVTLSCSPISGHRSVSWYQQTPGQGLQFLFEYFSETQRNKGNFPGRFSGRQFSNSRSEMNVSTLELGDSALYLCASSLYQETQYFGPGTRLLVL.

This chain connects TRBV21-1 to TRBJ1-2; the D segment call TRBD1 is taken from the table without a DNA check. TRBV21-1 is recorded as a pseudogene. The CDR3 length is 15 residues. This chain's CDR3 is CATHTIRGGLYGYTF. As DNA, the CDR3 is TGTGCCACCCATACGATCAGGGGTGGCTTGTACGGCTACACCTTC.

This rearrangement joins TRBV24-1 to TRBJ1-2; D unclear. The V end lost 2 bases, the J end lost 5 bases, and 8 bases lay between the germline ends. This CDR3 has 13 residues. Germline CDR1 KGHDR, CDR2 SFDVKD. The CDR3 DNA sequence: TGTGCCACCAGTGATTCCCGGTTTTATGGCTACACCTTC. Translating it yields CATSDSRFYGYTF.

The V call is TRBV5-1, the J call TRBJ2-7; tentatively, D is TRBD2 (5 bases). The V gene lost 0 bases and the J gene lost 7 bases, with 14 bases spanning the gap. This CDR3 has 14 residues. Germline V gives CDR1 SGHRS, CDR2 YFSETQ. The CDR3: CASSLVLSRGEQYF. The CDR3 nucleotides are TGCGCCAGCAGCTTGGTGCTCTCCCGAGGGGAGCAGTACTTC.

The rearrangement joins TRBV27 to TRBJ1-2, with TRBD1 matching over 9 bases. The CDR3 length is 15 residues. The germline V gene has CDR1 MNHEY and CDR2 SMNVEV (reference sequence). Trimming cost V 3 bases and J 8 bases; bases outside gene matches: 10. This chain's CDR3 is CASSFQSRDRVGYTF. The CDR3 nucleotides read TGTGCCAGCAGTTTTCAGAGCCGGGACAGGGTAGGCTACACCTTC.

The chain is built from TRBV4-1 and TRBJ2-7; D remains ambiguous. CDR3 length: 16 residues. Per the germline V gene, CDR1 is MGHRA and CDR2 is YSYEKL. The germline V and J ends were trimmed by 2 bases and 0 bases, with 14 bases remaining between them. CDR3 sequence reads: CASSQLMGGLSYEQYF. CDR3 bases: TGCGCCAGCAGCCAACTTATGGGTGGGCTCTCCTACGAGCAGTACTTC.

This clone has just one count. The rearrangement links TRBV6-1 to TRBJ1-4, with D perhaps TRBD1 (6 bases). V gave up 2 bases and J gave up 4 bases, with 11 bases separating them. The germline V gene encodes CDR1 MNHNS and CDR2 SASEGT. CDR3 length: 15 amino acids. CDR3 in amino acids: CASSELGGRNEKLFF. The CDR3 coding sequence is TGTGCCAGCAGTGAATTAGGGGGACGTAATGAAAAACTGTTTTTT.

This chain joins TRBV19 and TRBJ2-5; tentative D call: TRBD1 (5 bases). The CDR3 sequence is 16 residues long. V lost 5 bases to trimming and J lost 3 bases, with 19 bases between them. Germline CDR1 is LNHDA and CDR2 is SQIVND (reference sequence). CDR3: CASSPGSTGHEETQYF. For the CDR3, the DNA is TGTGCCAGTAGTCCCGGGTCCACAGGTCACGAAGAGACCCAGTACTTC. Filled out from reference TRBV19 and TRBJ2-5, the complete variable domain reads DGGITQSPKYLFRKEGQNVTLSCEQNLNHDAMYWYRQDPGQGLRLIYYSQIVNDFQKGDIAEGYSVSREKKESFPLTVTSAQKNPTAFYLCASSPGSTGHEETQYFGPGTRLLVL.

This clone was seen once. The V gene is TRBV11-1, the J gene TRBJ2-1; weak D call: TRBD1 (6 bases). The CDR3 length is 14 residues. Trimming took off 1 base at V and 10 bases at J, with 14 bases between the two ends. Germline assignment: CDR1 SGHAT and CDR2 FQDESV (reference sequence). The CDR3 region is CASSLGQEQGEQFF. The CDR3 coding sequence is TGTGCCAGCAGCTTAGGACAGGAGCAAGGCGAGCAGTTCTTC. Full variable domain (outside the CDR3, taken from reference TRBV11-1 and TRBJ2-1): EAEVAQSPRYKITEKSQAVAFWCDPISGHATLYWYRQILGQGPELLVQFQDESVVDDSQLPKDRFSAERLKGVDSTLKIQPAELGDSAMYLCASSLGQEQGEQFFGPGTRLTVL.

The rearrangement uses TRBV7-9 and TRBJ1-2, with D hard to call. The ends were cut back, 1 base at V and 4 bases at J, with 10 bases in the middle. The CDR3 covers 14 residues. From germline, CDR1 is SEHNR and CDR2 FQNEAQ (reference sequence). In DNA form, the CDR3 reads TGTGCCAGCAGCTTAGAAACACCCAGCTATGGCTACACCTTC. As protein: CASSLETPSYGYTF.

The chain has TRBV11-2 and TRBJ2-7; maybe TRBD2 (7 bases). This CDR3 contains 15 residues. V lost 4 bases to trimming and J lost 3 bases, with 16 bases between them. From germline, CDR1 is SGHAT and CDR2 FQNNGV. The CDR3 DNA follows: TGTGCCAGCAGCTCTCGCGGGGGCCCCTACTACGAGCAGTACTTC. This encodes CASSSRGGPYYEQYF.

The chain joins TRBV3-1 (or the pseudogene TRBV3-2) to TRBJ1-1; D not certain. CDR3 length: 12 amino acids. Germline CDR1 LGHDT, CDR2 YNNKEL (reference sequence). V was trimmed by 1 base and J by 5 bases, leaving 5 bases between them. CDR3 nucleotides: TGTGCCAGCAGCCAAGTATCGACTGAAGCTTTCTTT. Translating it yields CASSQVSTEAFF.

The CDR3 spells CASSLGASAYEQYF. The CDR3 DNA reads as TGTGCCAGCAGCTTAGGGGCTAGCGCCTACGAGCAGTACTTC. This sequence joins TRBV11-3 and TRBJ2-7, with D tentatively TRBD2 (6 bases). The germline V gene has CDR1 SGHNT and CDR2 YENEEA. This CDR3 comprises 14 residues. Trimming removed 1 base at V and 2 bases at J, with 9 bases between.

V gene TRBV27 combines with J gene TRBJ1-2; possible D gene TRBD1, 6 bases. The V gene's germline CDR1 is MNHEY and CDR2 SMNVEV (reference sequence). CDR3 length: 13 residues. The V and J ends lost 5 bases and 8 bases respectively, with 15 bases between them. CDR3 coding DNA: TGTGCCAGCAGTAAGCGGGGGGCGGAAGGCTACACCTTC. It translates to CASSKRGAEGYTF.

The chain uses TRBV19 and TRBJ1-2, with 7 bases aligning to TRBD1. This CDR3 is built from 15 residues. The germline V gene has CDR1 LNHDA and CDR2 SQIVND (reference sequence). The V segment lost 3 bases and the J segment 4 bases; nucleotides outside the gene matches: 8. CDR3 sequence reads: CASSMGGQALYGYTF. The CDR3 coding sequence is TGTGCCAGTAGTATGGGCGGACAGGCCCTCTATGGCTACACCTTC. The entire variable domain, with the rest obtained from reference TRBV19 and TRBJ1-2, is as follows: DGGITQSPKYLFRKEGQNVTLSCEQNLNHDAMYWYRQDPGQGLRLIYYSQIVNDFQKGDIAEGYSVSREKKESFPLTVTSAQKNPTAFYLCASSMGGQALYGYTFGSGTRLTVV.

V is TRBV21-1 and J is TRBJ1-2; the table's D call, TRBD1, has no DNA check behind it. TRBV21-1 is a known pseudogene. CDR3 length equals 14 residues. The CDR3, as DNA: TGTGCCAGCAGCAAGGGGACAGGGAACTATGGCTACACCTTC. Protein product: CASSKGTGNYGYTF.

The chain recombines TRBV7-2 with TRBJ1-5, with a tentative D call TRBD1 (6 bases). Germline assignment: CDR1 SGHTA and CDR2 FQGNSA. Trimming left V 5 bases short and J 7 bases short, with 12 bases between. The CDR3 totals 13 residues. CDR3 region: CASSPRGGQPQHF. DNA for the CDR3: TGTGCCAGCAGCCCCAGGGGAGGGCAGCCCCAGCATTTT.

This sequence joins TRBV18 and TRBJ2-2; D may be TRBD2 (6 bases). The germline V gene encodes CDR1 KGHSH and CDR2 LQKENI. The ends were cut back, 0 bases at V and 10 bases at J, with 12 bases in the middle. The CDR3 has 14 amino acids. CDR3 bases: TGTGCCAGCTCACCACCGGGACTGTTAGAGGAGCTGTTTTTT. Its translation: CASSPPGLLEELFF.

This rearrangement joins TRBV19 to TRBJ1-6; the match to TRBD1 covers 7 bases. V lost 3 bases and J lost 11; bases outside the gene matches: 13. The CDR3 consists of 16 residues. The germline V gene has CDR1 LNHDA and CDR2 SQIVND (reference sequence). CDR3 sequence (DNA): TGTGCCAGTAGTATCACCGGAACAGGGGATCTTGCACCCCTCCACTTT. This encodes CASSITGTGDLAPLHF.

The rearrangement joins TRBV19 to TRBJ1-1; 8 nucleotides align to TRBD1. This CDR3 region has 15 residues. Germline-derived CDR1 and CDR2 are LNHDA and SQIVND (reference sequence). Losses at the gene ends were 1 base for V and 5 bases for J; bases not matched to a gene: 6. CDR3 sequence reads: CASSIGRQGRTEAFF. Written as DNA, the CDR3 is TGTGCCAGTAGTATAGGACGACAGGGGAGGACTGAAGCTTTCTTT.

The chain combines TRBV29-1 with TRBJ1-5; D might be TRBD1 (5 bases). CDR1 is SQVTM and CDR2 is ANQGSEA in the germline V gene. V lost 5 bases and J 3 bases, leaving 14 bases between the germline ends. The CDR3 runs to 14 residues. DNA for the CDR3: TGCAGCGTTTCCCAGGGAGGACTCAATCAGCCCCAGCATTTT. This encodes CSVSQGGLNQPQHF.

The chain couples TRBV5-6 to TRBJ2-1; 8 nucleotides agree with TRBD1. The CDR3 has 16 amino acids. After removal of 4 bases from V and 2 bases from J, the junction contained 8 bases not matched to a gene. Germline values: CDR1 SGHDT, CDR2 YYEEEE. CDR3: CASSPETGAAYNEQFF. The DNA of the CDR3 is TGTGCCAGCAGCCCCGAGACAGGGGCGGCCTACAATGAGCAGTTCTTC.

The chain joins TRBV5-1 to TRBJ2-1; D may be TRBD2 (6 bases). Deletions cut 2 bases from V and 7 bases from J, with 13 bases between. This CDR3 is built from 14 residues. Germline CDR1 and CDR2: SGHRS and YFSETQ. The CDR3 loop reads CASSFRDSRNEQFF. CDR3 in DNA: TGCGCCAGCAGCTTCCGGGACTCGAGAAATGAGCAGTTCTTC.

The gene calls are TRBV5-1 and TRBJ2-7, with 13 bases fitting TRBD2. The CDR3 runs to 18 residues. Germline CDR1 and CDR2: SGHRS and YFSETQ. Trimming removed 3 bases from V and 3 bases from J; junction bases left unmatched: 12. For the CDR3, the DNA is TGCGCCAGCAGCTCAGGGACTAGCGGGGACGGCATAGACTACGAGCAGTACTTC. Translation: CASSSGTSGDGIDYEQYF.

The rearrangement uses TRBV15 and TRBJ2-7, with D perhaps matching TRBD1 (6 bases). This CDR3 is built from 16 residues. V was trimmed by 5 bases and J by 0 bases, leaving 17 bases between them. CDR1 and CDR2 from the germline V gene are LNHNV and YYDKDF (reference sequence). CDR3 residues: CATSGDRPRGSYEQYF. CDR3 nucleotide sequence: TGTGCCACCAGCGGTGACAGGCCCCGGGGCTCCTACGAGCAGTACTTC.

The chain employs TRBV7-3 and TRBJ1-4; D is possibly TRBD1 (6 bases). V lost 2 bases and J lost 7, with 14 bases in between. The CDR3 has 15 residues. Germline loops: CDR1 SGHTA, CDR2 FQGTGA. Here the CDR3 reads CASSLYRDEVEKLFF. DNA for the CDR3: TGTGCCAGCAGCTTATACAGGGATGAGGTTGAAAAACTGTTTTTT.

The CDR3 region has the DNA TGCAGCGTTGACGCCCGAGAGGCTGGGGCCAACGTCCTGACTTTC. Translating gives CSVDAREAGANVLTF. This rearrangement joins TRBV29-1 to TRBJ2-6; D not certain. Trimming pared 3 bases from V and 2 bases from J, leaving 11 bases between. CDR1 and CDR2 from the germline V gene are SQVTM and ANQGSEA. CDR3 size: 15 residues. Combining the CDR3 with reference TRBV29-1 and TRBJ2-6 gives the whole variable domain SAVISQKPSRDICQRGTSLTIQCQVDSQVTMMFWYRQQPGQSLTLIATANQGSEATYESGFVIDKFPISRPNLTFSTLTVSNMSPEDSSIYLCSVDAREAGANVLTFGAGSRLTVL.

CDR3 DNA sequence: TGTGCCAGCAGCTTAAGAAACGGTCTCACAGATACGCAGTATTTT. It is translated as CASSLRNGLTDTQYF. V gene TRBV11-3 combines with J gene TRBJ2-3; D not resolved. CDR1 is SGHNT and CDR2 is YENEEA in the germline V gene. Trimming left V 2 bases short and J 2 bases short, with 11 bases between. The CDR3 contains 15 residues.

This chain joins TRBV6-5 and TRBJ1-3; 7 nucleotides line up with TRBD1. The trim removed 6 bases at V and 4 bases at J, leaving 9 bases unmatched. Germline V gene lookup returns CDR1 MNHEY and CDR2 SVGAGI. The CDR3 is made up of 15 amino acids. CDR3 bases: TGTGCCAGCAGCCAAGCCGGGACAGAGGGAAACACCATATATTTT. It yields the protein CASSQAGTEGNTIYF.

The chain recombines TRBV19 with TRBJ1-5, with D tentatively TRBD1 (5 bases). The germline V gene has CDR1 LNHDA and CDR2 SQIVND (reference sequence). V was pared by 4 bases and J by 9 bases, with 22 bases between. This CDR3 spans 16 amino acids. The CDR3 bases are TGTGCCAGTAGTACAGATGCGGGCCCCGGGGGGAGGCCCCAGCATTTT. It yields the protein CASSTDAGPGGRPQHF.

The chain employs TRBV2 and TRBJ1-5; D remains unclear. The CDR3 length is 12 residues. V gave up 6 bases and J gave up 4 bases, with 7 bases separating them. Germline lookup yields CDR1 SNHLY and CDR2 FYNNEI. Here the CDR3 reads CASRDLNQPQHF. The CDR3, as DNA: TGTGCCAGCAGAGACTTAAATCAGCCCCAGCATTTT.

Worth noting for this clone: Other DNA sequences in this specimen translate into the identical CDR3. This chain joins TRBV12-3 or TRBV12-4 and TRBJ1-4, with D hard to call. The length of the CDR3 is 12 residues. V was pared by 2 bases and J by 7 bases, with 5 bases between. CDR3 residues: CASSLRGEKLFF. Written as DNA, the CDR3 is TGTGCCAGCAGTTTAAGAGGTGAAAAACTGTTTTTT.